These 19 T cell receptor beta chains originate from one sample sequenced in a study of blood T cell repertoires in COVID-19. Using immunoSEQ multiplex PCR, the repertoire was profiled, and TCRdb retains in-frame clones only, with some absent. The sample has around 200,000 clones, more than 70% seen once. Sequencing used PBMCs or T cells enriched from blood (not recorded which). The source of these receptors is a man aged 35-49 years who had recovered from COVID-19.

This clone has just one count. DNA of the CDR3: TGTGCCAGCGGGGGGACAGGGCGCACAGATACGCAGTATTTT. It specifies CASGGTGRTDTQYF. The J gene is TRBJ2-3, the V gene TRBV28; 9 positions match TRBD1. Germline V gene data show CDR1 as MDHEN and CDR2 as SYDVKM. J gave up 1 base and V 8 bases, and 4 bases lay outside the gene matches. The CDR3 spans 14 residues.

This chain joins TRBV21-1 and TRBJ2-3; the table names TRBD1, a call not compared with the DNA. TRBV21-1 is deemed a pseudogene. The CDR3 spans 14 residues. The DNA for the CDR3 is TGTGCCTCCACTCCGGACAGGAAAACAGATACGCAGTATTTT. It yields the protein CASTPDRKTDTQYF.

This chain uses TRBV27 with TRBJ2-1; TRBD2 matches 7 bases. V trimming: 6 bases; J trimming: 8 bases; junction bases outside the gene matches: 1. The CDR3 totals 11 residues. Germline V CDR1 and CDR2: MNHEY, SMNVEV (reference sequence). For the CDR3, the DNA is TGTGCCAGCAGGAGCGGGGATGAGCAGTTCTTC. Amino acid sequence: CASRSGDEQFF.

This rearrangement joins TRBV9 to TRBJ1-3; 9 bases agree with TRBD1. CDR3 length: 16 residues. Looked up from germline, CDR1 is SGDLS and CDR2 is YYNGEE. The V segment lost 1 base and the J segment 1 base; nucleotides outside the gene matches: 3. Here the CDR3 DNA reads TGTGCCAGCAGCGTAAACGACAGGGGGTCTGGAAACACCATATATTTT. Residues: CASSVNDRGSGNTIYF. Looking up the rest from reference TRBV9 and TRBJ1-3 gives the full variable domain: DSGVTQTPKHLITATGQRVTLRCSPRSGDLSVYWYQQSLDQGLQFLIQYYNGEERAKGNILERFSAQQFPDLHSELNLSSLELGDSALYFCASSVNDRGSGNTIYFGEGSWLTVV.

The chain links TRBV7-2 to TRBJ2-1; D might be TRBD2 (6 bases). V gave up 5 bases and J gave up 2 bases, with 10 bases separating them. CDR3 length: 14 amino acids. Germline CDR1 reads SGHTA; CDR2 reads FQGNSA. The CDR3 here is CASSGRGAYNEQFF. The CDR3 nucleotides are TGTGCCAGCAGCGGGCGGGGTGCCTACAATGAGCAGTTCTTC. Combining the CDR3 with reference TRBV7-2 and TRBJ2-1 gives the whole variable domain GAGVSQSPSNKVTEKGKDVELRCDPISGHTALYWYRQSLGQGLEFLIYFQGNSAPDKSGLPSDRFSAERTGGSVSTLTIQRTQQEDSAVYLCASSGRGAYNEQFFGPGTRLTVL.

CDR3 sequence: CASSGLHGSSYNEQFF. The DNA for the CDR3 is TGTGCCAGCAGCGGGTTACACGGGAGCTCCTACAATGAGCAGTTCTTC. The chain employs TRBV7-9 and TRBJ2-1, with a tentative D call TRBD2 (6 bases). The length of the CDR3 is 16 residues. CDR1 and CDR2 from the germline V gene are SEHNR and FQNEAQ (reference sequence). Trimming left V 5 bases short and J 0 bases short, with 14 bases between.

The chain recombines TRBV28 with TRBJ1-3; D gene ambiguous. Per germline, CDR1 MDHEN and CDR2 SYDVKM. The CDR3 extends over 16 amino acids. Trimming took off 6 bases at V and 0 bases at J, with 15 bases between the two ends. Here the CDR3 DNA reads TGTGCCAGCAGGCGAACTGGGAGTACCTCTGGAAACACCATATATTTT. Amino acid sequence: CASRRTGSTSGNTIYF.

This chain connects TRBV4-1 to TRBJ1-2; no definite D call. The CDR3 has 15 amino acids. Trimming stripped 2 bases from V and 2 bases from J, with 12 bases between. In germline, CDR1 is MGHRA, CDR2 YSYEKL. The CDR3 loop reads CASSQSRTENYGYTF. The CDR3 DNA reads TGCGCCAGCAGCCAATCCCGGACTGAGAACTATGGCTACACCTTC.

This clone has a single count. The J gene is TRBJ1-2, the V gene TRBV5-5; 11 nucleotides agree with TRBD1. Trimming at V came to 6 bases and at J to 10 bases, leaving 5 bases not matched to a gene. Germline CDR1 and CDR2: SGHKS and YYEKEE (reference sequence). The CDR3 has 12 residues. The CDR3 DNA is TGTGCCAGCACCTGGACAGGGGGCGACTACACCTTC. It is translated as CASTWTGGDYTF.

The chain combines TRBV10-2 with TRBJ2-5; 8 nucleotides align to TRBD1. From germline, CDR1 is WSHSY and CDR2 SAAADI. The CDR3 consists of 16 residues. Unmatched junction bases numbered 15, after V lost 8 bases and J lost 4 bases. CDR3 sequence reads: CASSDPTGVGGETQYF. CDR3 nucleotides: TGCGCCAGCTCCGACCCGACAGGGGTTGGTGGAGAGACCCAGTACTTC.

As DNA, the CDR3 is TGTGCCAGCAGTTTAGGCAGCGAGCAGTACTTC. Amino acids: CASSLGSEQYF. This chain connects TRBV27 to TRBJ2-7; D is unresolved. The germline gives CDR1 MNHEY, CDR2 SMNVEV (reference sequence). V shed 2 bases and J shed 6 bases, with 5 bases lying between them. The CDR3 has 11 residues.

The chain combines TRBV9 with TRBJ1-5; D gene ambiguous. Germline V gene data show CDR1 as SGDLS and CDR2 as YYNGEE. This CDR3 has 15 residues. The V gene lost 3 bases and the J gene lost 0 bases, with 10 bases spanning the gap. CDR3 in DNA: TGTGCCAGCAGCGAGGGAGGAGCTAGCAATCAGCCCCAGCATTTT. It codes for CASSEGGASNQPQHF. Full variable domain (missing parts from reference TRBV9 and TRBJ1-5): DSGVTQTPKHLITATGQRVTLRCSPRSGDLSVYWYQQSLDQGLQFLIQYYNGEERAKGNILERFSAQQFPDLHSELNLSSLELGDSALYFCASSEGGASNQPQHFGDGTRLSIL.

The chain joins TRBV7-6 to TRBJ1-4; 7 bases align to TRBD1. Germline trimming cut 3 bases from V and 4 bases from J; bases unmatched to any gene: 2. Germline V lookup: CDR1 SGHVS, CDR2 FNYEAQ. There are 14 residues in the CDR3. The CDR3, as DNA: TGTGCCAGCAGCTTCGGACAGGTTAATGAAAAACTGTTTTTT. This translates into CASSFGQVNEKLFF.

V is TRBV19 and J is TRBJ2-1; D not resolved. CDR3 length equals 13 residues. V gave up 5 bases and J gave up 3 bases, with 8 bases separating them. Germline V lookup: CDR1 LNHDA, CDR2 SQIVND (reference sequence). For the CDR3, the DNA is TGTGCCAGTAGTTCCACAGACTACAATGAGCAGTTCTTC. This codes for CASSSTDYNEQFF.

This chain links TRBV9 with TRBJ2-1, with TRBD2 matching over 15 bases. After removal of 3 bases from V and 9 bases from J, the junction contained 7 bases not matched to a gene. Germline-derived CDR1 and CDR2 are SGDLS and YYNGEE. CDR3 length: 16 amino acids. The CDR3 DNA sequence: TGTGCCAGCAGCGCACCGGGACTAGCGGGAGGTGGTGAGCAGTTCTTC. As protein: CASSAPGLAGGGEQFF.

The rearrangement links TRBV19 to TRBJ1-6; D not resolved. The CDR3 spans 14 residues. Germline CDR1 reads LNHDA; CDR2 reads SQIVND (reference sequence). The germline V and J ends were trimmed by 3 bases and 9 bases, with 12 bases remaining between them. The CDR3 DNA is TGTGCCAGTAGTATTGCAGGAACCAGTTCACCCCTCCACTTT. This translates into CASSIAGTSSPLHF. Based on the CDR3 plus reference TRBV19 and TRBJ1-6, the full variable domain is DGGITQSPKYLFRKEGQNVTLSCEQNLNHDAMYWYRQDPGQGLRLIYYSQIVNDFQKGDIAEGYSVSREKKESFPLTVTSAQKNPTAFYLCASSIAGTSSPLHFGNGTRLTVT.

The sample holds a few counts of this clone. V and J are TRBV13 and TRBJ1-2; 10 bases align to TRBD1. Trimming took 5 bases from V and 8 from J; bases not matched to a gene: 11. In germline, CDR1 is PRHDT, CDR2 FYEKMQ (reference sequence). The CDR3 is 15 residues long. For the CDR3, the DNA is TGTGCCAGCAGCCAAGGGACAGGGGAGGTTCAGGGCTACACCTTC. It yields the protein CASSQGTGEVQGYTF.

The rearrangement links TRBV19 to TRBJ1-4, with a possible D match to TRBD1 (5 bases). Germline loops: CDR1 LNHDA, CDR2 SQIVND (reference sequence). The ends were cut back, 10 bases at V and 8 bases at J, with 14 bases in the middle. This CDR3 contains 12 residues. This CDR3 is CATQGVGEKLFF. CDR3 coding DNA: TGTGCCACCCAAGGGGTCGGCGAAAAACTGTTTTTT.

The gene calls are TRBV12-3 or TRBV12-4 and TRBJ2-1; tentative D call: TRBD2 (7 bases). This CDR3 region has 11 residues. Trimming left V 5 bases short and J 9 bases short, with 8 bases between. The CDR3 DNA reads TGTGCCAGCAGTGGGGGGGCTGAGCAGTTCTTC. Protein: CASSGGAEQFF.